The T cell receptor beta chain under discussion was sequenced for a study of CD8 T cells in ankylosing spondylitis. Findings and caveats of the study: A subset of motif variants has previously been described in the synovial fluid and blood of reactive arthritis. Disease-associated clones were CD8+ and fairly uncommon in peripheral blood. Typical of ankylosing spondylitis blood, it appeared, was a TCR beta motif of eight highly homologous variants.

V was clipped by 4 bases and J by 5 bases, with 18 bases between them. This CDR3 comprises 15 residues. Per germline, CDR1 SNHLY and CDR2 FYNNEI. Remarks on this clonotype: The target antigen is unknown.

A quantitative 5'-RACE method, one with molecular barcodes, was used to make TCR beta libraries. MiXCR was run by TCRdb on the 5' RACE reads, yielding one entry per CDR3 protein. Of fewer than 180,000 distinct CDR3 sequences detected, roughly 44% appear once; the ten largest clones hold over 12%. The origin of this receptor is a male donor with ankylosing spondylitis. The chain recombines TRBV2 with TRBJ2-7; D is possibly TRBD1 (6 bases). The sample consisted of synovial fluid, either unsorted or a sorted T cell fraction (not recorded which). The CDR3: CASSVTRQATDEQYF. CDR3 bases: TGTGCCAGCAGTGTGACCCGACAGGCTACCGACGAGCAGTACTTC.